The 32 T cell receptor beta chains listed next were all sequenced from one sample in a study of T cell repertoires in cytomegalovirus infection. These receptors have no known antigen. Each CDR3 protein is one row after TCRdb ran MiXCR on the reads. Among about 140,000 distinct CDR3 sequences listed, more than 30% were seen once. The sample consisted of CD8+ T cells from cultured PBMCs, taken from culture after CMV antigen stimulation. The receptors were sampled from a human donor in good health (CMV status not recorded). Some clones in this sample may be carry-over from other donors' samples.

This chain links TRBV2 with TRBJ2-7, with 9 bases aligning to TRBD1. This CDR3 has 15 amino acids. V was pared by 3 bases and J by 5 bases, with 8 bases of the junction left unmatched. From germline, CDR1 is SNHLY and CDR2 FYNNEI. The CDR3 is CASSDIEQGADEQYF. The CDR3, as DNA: TGTGCCAGCAGTGACATTGAACAGGGGGCAGACGAGCAGTACTTC.

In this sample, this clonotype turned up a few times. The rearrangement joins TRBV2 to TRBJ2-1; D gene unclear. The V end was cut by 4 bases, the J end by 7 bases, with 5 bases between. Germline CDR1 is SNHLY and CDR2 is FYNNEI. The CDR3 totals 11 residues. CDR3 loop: CASSVGNEQFF. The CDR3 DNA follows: TGTGCCAGCAGTGTGGGAAATGAGCAGTTCTTC.

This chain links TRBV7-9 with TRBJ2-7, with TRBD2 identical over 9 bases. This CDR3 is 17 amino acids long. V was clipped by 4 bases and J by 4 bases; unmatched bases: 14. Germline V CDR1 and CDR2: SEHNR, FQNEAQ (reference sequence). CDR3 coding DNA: TGTGCCAGCAGCTCCTCCCTAGCGGGGCCGGAATGGTACGAGCAGTACTTC. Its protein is CASSSSLAGPEWYEQYF.

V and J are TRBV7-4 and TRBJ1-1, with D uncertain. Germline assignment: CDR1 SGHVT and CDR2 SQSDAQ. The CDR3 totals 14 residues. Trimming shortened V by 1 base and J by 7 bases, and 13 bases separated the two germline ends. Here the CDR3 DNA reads TGTGCCAGCAGCTTAGTCCTTGACGGACGTGAAGCTTTCTTT. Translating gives CASSLVLDGREAFF.

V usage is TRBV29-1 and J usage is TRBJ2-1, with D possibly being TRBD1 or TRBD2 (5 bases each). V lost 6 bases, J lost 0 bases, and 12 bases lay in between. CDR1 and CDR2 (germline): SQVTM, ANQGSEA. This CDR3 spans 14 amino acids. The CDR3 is CSVGRPSSYNEQFF. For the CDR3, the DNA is TGCAGCGTGGGACGTCCTAGCTCCTACAATGAGCAGTTCTTC.

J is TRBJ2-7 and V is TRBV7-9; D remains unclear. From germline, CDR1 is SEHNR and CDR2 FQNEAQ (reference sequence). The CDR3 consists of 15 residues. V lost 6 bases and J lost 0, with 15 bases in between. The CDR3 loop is CASSWEQSSSYEQYF. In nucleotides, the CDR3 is TGTGCCAGCAGTTGGGAACAGTCGAGCTCCTACGAGCAGTACTTC.

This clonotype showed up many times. The CDR3 bases are TGTGCCAGCAGCTTTGAACTAGCGGGGGCCTCCTCCTACAATGAGCAGTTCTTC. Translated: CASSFELAGASSYNEQFF. The chain joins TRBV7-6 to TRBJ2-1, with 11 bases lining up with TRBD2. J was trimmed by 0 bases and V by 3 bases; bases with no gene match: 7. The CDR3 sequence is 18 residues long. Germline values: CDR1 SGHVS, CDR2 FNYEAQ.

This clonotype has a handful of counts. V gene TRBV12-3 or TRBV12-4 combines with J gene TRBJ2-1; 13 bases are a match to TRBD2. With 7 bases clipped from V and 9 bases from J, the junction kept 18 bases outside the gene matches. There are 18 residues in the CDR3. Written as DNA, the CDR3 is TGTGCCAGCACCAACCCAGGGACTAGCGGGGCCGGCGAGAGTGAGCAGTTCTTC. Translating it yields CASTNPGTSGAGESEQFF.

CDR3 protein: CASSPDPGGPYNEQFF. The CDR3 DNA reads as TGCGCCAGCAGCCCTGACCCAGGAGGACCCTACAATGAGCAGTTCTTC. This rearrangement joins TRBV5-1 to TRBJ2-1; D is possibly TRBD2 (5 bases). Germline assignment: CDR1 SGHRS and CDR2 YFSETQ. The V end lost 4 bases, the J end lost 2 bases, and 16 bases lay between the germline ends. This CDR3 is 16 amino acids long.

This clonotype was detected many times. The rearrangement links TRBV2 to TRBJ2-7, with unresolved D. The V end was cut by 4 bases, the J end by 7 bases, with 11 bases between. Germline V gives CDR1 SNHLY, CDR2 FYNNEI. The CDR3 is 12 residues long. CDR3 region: CASSVNPPEQYF. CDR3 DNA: TGTGCCAGCAGTGTGAACCCGCCGGAGCAGTACTTC.

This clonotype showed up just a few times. Here the CDR3 DNA reads TGTGCCAGCAGGGGCGGGGGCAGAACCTACGAGCAGTACTTC. This codes for CASRGGGRTYEQYF. This chain uses TRBV2 with TRBJ2-7, with a tentative D call TRBD2 (7 bases). The CDR3 runs to 14 residues. Per the germline V gene, CDR1 is SNHLY and CDR2 is FYNNEI. Trimming took off 6 bases at V and 2 bases at J, with 14 bases between the two ends.

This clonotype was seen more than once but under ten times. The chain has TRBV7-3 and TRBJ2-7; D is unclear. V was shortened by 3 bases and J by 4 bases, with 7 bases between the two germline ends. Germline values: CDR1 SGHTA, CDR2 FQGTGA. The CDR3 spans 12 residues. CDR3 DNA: TGTGCCAGCAGCTTGTCACAGTACGAGCAGTACTTC. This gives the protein CASSLSQYEQYF.

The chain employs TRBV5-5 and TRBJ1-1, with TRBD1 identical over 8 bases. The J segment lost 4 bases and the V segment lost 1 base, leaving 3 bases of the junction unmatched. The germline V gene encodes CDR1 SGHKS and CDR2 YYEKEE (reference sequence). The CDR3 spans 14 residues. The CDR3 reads CASSLTGGPTEAFF. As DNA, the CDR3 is TGTGCCAGCAGCTTGACAGGGGGGCCCACTGAAGCTTTCTTT.

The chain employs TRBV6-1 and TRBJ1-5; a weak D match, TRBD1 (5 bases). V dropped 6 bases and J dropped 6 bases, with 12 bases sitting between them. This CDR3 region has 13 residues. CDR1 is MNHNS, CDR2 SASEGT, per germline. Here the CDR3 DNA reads TGTGCCAGCAGCCCAGCTGGGGGTCAGCCCCAGCATTTT. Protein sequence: CASSPAGGQPQHF.

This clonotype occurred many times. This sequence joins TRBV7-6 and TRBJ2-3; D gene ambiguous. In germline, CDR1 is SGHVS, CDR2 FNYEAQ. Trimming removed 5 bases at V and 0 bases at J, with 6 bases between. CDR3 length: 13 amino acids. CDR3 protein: CASSEQSTDTQYF. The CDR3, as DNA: TGTGCCAGCAGCGAACAGAGCACAGATACGCAGTATTTT. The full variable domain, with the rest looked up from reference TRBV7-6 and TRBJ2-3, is GAGVSQSPRYKVTKRGQDVALRCDPISGHVSLYWYRQALGQGPEFLTYFNYEAQQDKSGLPNDRFSAERPEGSISTLTIQRTEQRDSAMYRCASSEQSTDTQYFGPGTRLTVL.

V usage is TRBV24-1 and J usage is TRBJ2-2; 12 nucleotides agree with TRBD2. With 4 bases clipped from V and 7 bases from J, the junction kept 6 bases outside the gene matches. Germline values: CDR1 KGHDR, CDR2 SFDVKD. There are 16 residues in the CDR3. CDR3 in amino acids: CATSETSGGPVGELFF. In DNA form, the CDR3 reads TGTGCCACCAGTGAAACTAGCGGGGGGCCGGTCGGGGAGCTGTTTTTT.

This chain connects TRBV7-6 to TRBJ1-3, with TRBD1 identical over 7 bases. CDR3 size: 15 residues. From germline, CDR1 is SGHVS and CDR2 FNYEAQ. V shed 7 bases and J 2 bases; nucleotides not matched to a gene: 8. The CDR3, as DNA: TGTGCCAGCACCACAGGGGCAGGTACTGGAAACACCATATATTTT. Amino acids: CASTTGAGTGNTIYF.

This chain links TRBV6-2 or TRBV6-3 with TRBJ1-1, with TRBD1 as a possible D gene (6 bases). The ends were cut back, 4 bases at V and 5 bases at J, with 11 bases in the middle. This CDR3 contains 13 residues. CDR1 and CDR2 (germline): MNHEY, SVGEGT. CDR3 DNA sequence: TGTGCCAGCAGTTTCTTCGGACAGACTGAAGCTTTCTTT. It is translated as CASSFFGQTEAFF.

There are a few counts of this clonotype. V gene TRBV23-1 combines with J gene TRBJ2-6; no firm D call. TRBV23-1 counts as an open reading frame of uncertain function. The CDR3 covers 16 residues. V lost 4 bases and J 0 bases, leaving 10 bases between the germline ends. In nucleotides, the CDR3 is TGCGCCAGCAGTCCTCGAACGAACTCTGGGGCCAACGTCCTGACTTTC. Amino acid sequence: CASSPRTNSGANVLTF.

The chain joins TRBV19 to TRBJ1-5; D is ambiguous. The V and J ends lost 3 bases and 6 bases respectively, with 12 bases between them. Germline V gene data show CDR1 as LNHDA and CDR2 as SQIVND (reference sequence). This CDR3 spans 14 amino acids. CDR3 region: CASSIAGDSQPQHF. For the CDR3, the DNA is TGTGCCAGTAGTATTGCCGGGGATAGTCAGCCCCAGCATTTT.

CDR3 DNA sequence: TGTGCCAGCAGCCCCACCCAGGGGGCGCGGTACGAGCAGTACTTC. Amino acids: CASSPTQGARYEQYF. J is TRBJ2-7 and V is TRBV11-2; 8 bases agree with TRBD1. The CDR3 is made up of 15 amino acids. After removal of 5 bases from V and 4 bases from J, the junction contained 10 bases not matched to a gene. Germline values: CDR1 SGHAT, CDR2 FQNNGV.

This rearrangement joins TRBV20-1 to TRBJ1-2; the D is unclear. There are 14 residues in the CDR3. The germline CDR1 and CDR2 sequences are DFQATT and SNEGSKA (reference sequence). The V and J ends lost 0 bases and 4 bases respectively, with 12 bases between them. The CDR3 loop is CSARDSDPTYGYTF. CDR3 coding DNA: TGCAGTGCTAGAGATAGCGATCCTACCTATGGCTACACCTTC.

CDR3: CASSTRDLEAFF. The DNA of the CDR3 is TGTGCCAGTAGTACCAGGGACCTTGAAGCTTTCTTT. The V call is TRBV19, the J call TRBJ1-1; D is perhaps TRBD1 (5 bases). This CDR3 is built from 12 residues. V was cut by 4 bases and J by 7 bases, with 10 bases left in between. Germline assignment: CDR1 LNHDA and CDR2 SQIVND (reference sequence).

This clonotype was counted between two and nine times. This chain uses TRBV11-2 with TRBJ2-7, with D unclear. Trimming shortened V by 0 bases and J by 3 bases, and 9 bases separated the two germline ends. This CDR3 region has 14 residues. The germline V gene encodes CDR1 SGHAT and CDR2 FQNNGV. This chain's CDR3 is CASSLDYTFYEQYF. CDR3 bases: TGTGCCAGCAGCTTAGATTATACTTTCTACGAGCAGTACTTC.

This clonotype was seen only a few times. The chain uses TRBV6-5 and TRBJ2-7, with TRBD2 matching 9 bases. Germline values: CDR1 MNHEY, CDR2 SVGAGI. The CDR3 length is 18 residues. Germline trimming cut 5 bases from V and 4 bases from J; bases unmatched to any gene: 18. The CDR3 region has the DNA TGTGCCAGCAGTGTTCCGGGACTAGCCGTTTTCGTCCCGTACGAGCAGTACTTC. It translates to CASSVPGLAVFVPYEQYF.

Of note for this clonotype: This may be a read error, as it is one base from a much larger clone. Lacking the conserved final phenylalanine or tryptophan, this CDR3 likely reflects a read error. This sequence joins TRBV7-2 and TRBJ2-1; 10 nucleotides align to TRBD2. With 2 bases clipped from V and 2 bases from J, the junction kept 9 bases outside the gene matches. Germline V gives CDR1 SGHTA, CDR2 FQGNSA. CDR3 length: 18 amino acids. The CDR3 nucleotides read TGTGCCAGCAGCTTATTCGGAGGAAGCGGGGGGGCCTACAATGAGCAGTTCTTA. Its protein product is CASSLFGGSGGAYNEQFL.

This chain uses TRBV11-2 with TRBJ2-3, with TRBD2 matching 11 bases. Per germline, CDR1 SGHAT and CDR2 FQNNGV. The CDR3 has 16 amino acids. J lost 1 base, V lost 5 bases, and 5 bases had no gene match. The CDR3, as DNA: TGTGCCAGCAGCCCCCTGACTAGCGGGGGCACAGATACGCAGTATTTT. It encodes CASSPLTSGGTDTQYF. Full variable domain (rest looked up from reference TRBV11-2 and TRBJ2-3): EAGVAQSPRYKIIEKRQSVAFWCNPISGHATLYWYQQILGQGPKLLIQFQNNGVVDDSQLPKDRFSAERLKGVDSTLKIQPAKLEDSAVYLCASSPLTSGGTDTQYFGPGTRLTVL.

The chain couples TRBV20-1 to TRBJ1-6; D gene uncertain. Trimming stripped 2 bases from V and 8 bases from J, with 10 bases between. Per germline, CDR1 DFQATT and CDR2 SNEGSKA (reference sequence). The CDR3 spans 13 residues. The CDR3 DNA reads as TGCAGTGCTAGACCCTCTCGTTATTCACCCCTCCACTTT. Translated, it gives CSARPSRYSPLHF.

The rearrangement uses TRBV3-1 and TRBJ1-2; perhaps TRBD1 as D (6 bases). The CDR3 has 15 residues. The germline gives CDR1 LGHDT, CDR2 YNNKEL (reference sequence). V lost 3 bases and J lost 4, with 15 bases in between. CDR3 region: CASSHLQGFGYGYTF. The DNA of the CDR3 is TGTGCCAGCAGCCACCTACAGGGATTCGGCTATGGCTACACCTTC. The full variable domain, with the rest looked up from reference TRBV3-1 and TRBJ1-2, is DTAVSQTPKYLVTQMGNDKSIKCEQNLGHDTMYWYKQDSKKFLKIMFSYNNKELIINETVPNRFSPKSPDKAHLNLHINSLELGDSAVYFCASSHLQGFGYGYTFGSGTRLTVV.

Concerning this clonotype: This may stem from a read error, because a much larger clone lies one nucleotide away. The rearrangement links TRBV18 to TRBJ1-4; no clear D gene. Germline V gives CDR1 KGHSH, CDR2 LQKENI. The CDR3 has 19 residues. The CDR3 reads CASSPSTRAGSGRNEKPFF. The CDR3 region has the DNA TGTGCCAGCTCACCGTCGACGCGCGCTGGCTCAGGCCGGAATGAAAAACCGTTTTTT. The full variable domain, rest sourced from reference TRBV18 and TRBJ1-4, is NAGVMQNPRHLVRRRGQEARLRCSPMKGHSHVYWYRQLPEEGLKFMVYLQKENIIDESGMPKERFSAEFPKEGPSILRIQQVVRGDSAAYFCASSPSTRAGSGRNEKPFFGSGTQLSVL.

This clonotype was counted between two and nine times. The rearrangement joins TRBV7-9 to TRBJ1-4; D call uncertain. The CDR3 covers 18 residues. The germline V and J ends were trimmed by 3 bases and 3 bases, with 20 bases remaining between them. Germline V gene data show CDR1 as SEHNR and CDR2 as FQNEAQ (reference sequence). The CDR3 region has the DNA TGTGCCAGCAGCTTCTTACCTGACCCATTCCCACCTAATGAAAAACTGTTTTTT. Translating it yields CASSFLPDPFPPNEKLFF. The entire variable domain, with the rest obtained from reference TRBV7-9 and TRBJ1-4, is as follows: DTGVSQNPRHKITKRGQNVTFRCDPISEHNRLYWYRQTLGQGPEFLTYFQNEAQLEKSRLLSDRFSAERPKGSFSTLEIQRTEQGDSAMYLCASSFLPDPFPPNEKLFFGSGTQLSVL.

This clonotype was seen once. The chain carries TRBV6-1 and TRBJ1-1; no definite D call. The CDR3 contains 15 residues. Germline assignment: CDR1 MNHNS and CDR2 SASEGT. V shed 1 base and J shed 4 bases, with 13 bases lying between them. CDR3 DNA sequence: TGTGCCAGCAGTGAAGGAAGGGTGAGAAGCACTGAAGCTTTCTTT. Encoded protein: CASSEGRVRSTEAFF.